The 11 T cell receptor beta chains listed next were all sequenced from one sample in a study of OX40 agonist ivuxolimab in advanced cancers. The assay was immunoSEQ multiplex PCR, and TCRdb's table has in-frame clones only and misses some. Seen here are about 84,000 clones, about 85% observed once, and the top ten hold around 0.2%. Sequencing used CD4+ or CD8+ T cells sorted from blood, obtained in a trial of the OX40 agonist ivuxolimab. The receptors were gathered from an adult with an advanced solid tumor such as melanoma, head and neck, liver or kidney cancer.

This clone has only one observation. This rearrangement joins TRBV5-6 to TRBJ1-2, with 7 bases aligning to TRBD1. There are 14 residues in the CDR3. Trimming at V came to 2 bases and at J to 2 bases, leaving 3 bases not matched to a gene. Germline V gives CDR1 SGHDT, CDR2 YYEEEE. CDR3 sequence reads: CASSFRDRNYGYTF. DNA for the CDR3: TGTGCCAGCAGCTTCCGGGACAGAAACTATGGCTACACCTTC.

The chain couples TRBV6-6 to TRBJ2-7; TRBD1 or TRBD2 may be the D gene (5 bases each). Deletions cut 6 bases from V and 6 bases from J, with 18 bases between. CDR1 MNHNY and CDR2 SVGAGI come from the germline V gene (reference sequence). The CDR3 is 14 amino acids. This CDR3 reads CASSRGLPGGEQYV. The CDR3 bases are TGTGCCAGCAGCCGGGGCCTCCCGGGTGGCGAGCAGTACGTC.

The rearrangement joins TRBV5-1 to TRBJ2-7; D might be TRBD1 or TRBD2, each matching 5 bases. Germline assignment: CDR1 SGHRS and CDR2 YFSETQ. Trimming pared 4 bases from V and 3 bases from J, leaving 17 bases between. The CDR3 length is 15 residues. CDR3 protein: CASSRGPGLGYEQYV. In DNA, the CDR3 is TGCGCCAGCAGCAGAGGGCCGGGGCTCGGCTACGAGCAGTACGTC.

CDR3 sequence (DNA): TGCAGCGTGGCCCCGGGGTTGGACCAGTACTTC. This gives the protein CSVAPGLDQYF. The chain is built from TRBV29-1 and TRBJ2-5, with a possible D match to TRBD2 (5 bases). The V and J ends lost 6 bases and 10 bases respectively, with 15 bases between them. CDR1 is SQVTM and CDR2 is ANQGSEA in the germline V gene. CDR3 length equals 11 residues.

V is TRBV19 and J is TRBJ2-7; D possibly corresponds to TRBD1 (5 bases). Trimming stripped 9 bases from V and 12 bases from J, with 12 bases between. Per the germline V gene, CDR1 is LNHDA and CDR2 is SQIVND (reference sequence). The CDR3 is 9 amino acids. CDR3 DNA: TGTGCCAGACCTGACAGAGGGTACGTC. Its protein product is CARPDRGYV.

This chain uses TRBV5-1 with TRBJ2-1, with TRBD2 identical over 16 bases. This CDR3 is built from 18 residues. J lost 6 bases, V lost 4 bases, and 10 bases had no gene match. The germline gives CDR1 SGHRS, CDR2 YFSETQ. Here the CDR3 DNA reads TGCGCCAGCAGCCCCGGGACTAGCGGGGGGGGATCCGTCAATGAGCAGTTCTTC. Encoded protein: CASSPGTSGGGSVNEQFF.

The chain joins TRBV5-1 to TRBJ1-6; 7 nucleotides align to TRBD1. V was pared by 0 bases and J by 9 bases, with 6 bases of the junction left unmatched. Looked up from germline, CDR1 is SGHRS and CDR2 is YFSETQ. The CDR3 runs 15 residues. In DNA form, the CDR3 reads TGCGCCAGCAGCTTGGGGGTGACAGGGCTTTCACCCCTCCACTTT. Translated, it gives CASSLGVTGLSPLHF.

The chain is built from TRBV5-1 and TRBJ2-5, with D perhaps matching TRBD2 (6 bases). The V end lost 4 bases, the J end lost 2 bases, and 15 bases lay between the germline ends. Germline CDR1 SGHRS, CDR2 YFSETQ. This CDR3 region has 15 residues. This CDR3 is CASSPLAGFQETQYF. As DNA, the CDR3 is TGCGCCAGCAGCCCGCTGGCGGGGTTTCAAGAGACCCAGTACTTC.

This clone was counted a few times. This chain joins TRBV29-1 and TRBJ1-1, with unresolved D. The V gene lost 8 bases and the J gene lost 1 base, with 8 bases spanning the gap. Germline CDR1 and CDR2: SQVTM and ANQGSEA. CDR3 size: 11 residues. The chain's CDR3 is CSLSKNTEAFF. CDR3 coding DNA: TGCAGCTTGTCTAAGAACACTGAAGCTTTCTTT.

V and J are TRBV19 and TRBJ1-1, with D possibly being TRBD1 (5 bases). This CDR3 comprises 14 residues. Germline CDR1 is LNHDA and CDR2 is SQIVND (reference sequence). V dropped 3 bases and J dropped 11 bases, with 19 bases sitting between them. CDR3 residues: CASSMSDSLERAFF. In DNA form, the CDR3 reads TGTGCCAGTAGTATGAGCGACAGCTTGGAAAGGGCTTTCTTT.

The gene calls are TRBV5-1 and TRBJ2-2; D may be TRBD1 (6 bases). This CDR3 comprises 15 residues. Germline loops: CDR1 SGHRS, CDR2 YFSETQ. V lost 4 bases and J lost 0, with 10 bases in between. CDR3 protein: CASSIQGSNTGELFF. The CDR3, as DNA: TGCGCCAGCAGCATTCAGGGGTCGAACACCGGGGAGCTGTTTTTT.